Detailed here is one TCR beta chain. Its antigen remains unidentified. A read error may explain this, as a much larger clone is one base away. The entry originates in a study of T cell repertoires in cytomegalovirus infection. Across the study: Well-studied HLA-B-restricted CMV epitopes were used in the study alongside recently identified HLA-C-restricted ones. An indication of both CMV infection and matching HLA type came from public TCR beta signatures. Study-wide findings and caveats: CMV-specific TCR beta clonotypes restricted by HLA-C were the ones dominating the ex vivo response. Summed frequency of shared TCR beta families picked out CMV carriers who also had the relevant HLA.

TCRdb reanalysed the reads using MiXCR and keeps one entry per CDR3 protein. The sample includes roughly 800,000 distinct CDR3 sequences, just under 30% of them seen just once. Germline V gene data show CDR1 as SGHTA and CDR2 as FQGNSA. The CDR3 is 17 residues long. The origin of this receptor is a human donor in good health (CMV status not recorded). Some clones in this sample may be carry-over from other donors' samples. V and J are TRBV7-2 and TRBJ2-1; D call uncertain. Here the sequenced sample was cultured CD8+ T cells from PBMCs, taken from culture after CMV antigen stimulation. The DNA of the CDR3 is TGTGCCAGCAGATTAGTCCCGTACCAATTTGACCCCAATGAGCAGTTCTTC. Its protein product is CASRLVPYQFDPNEQFF.